This TCR beta chain was obtained from a study of regulatory dendritic cells for organ transplantation. The CDR3 consists of 18 residues. Trimming cost V 4 bases and J 6 bases, with 27 bases left between them. Germline CDR1 and CDR2: KGHSH and LQKENI. On this clone itself: Its antigen remains unidentified.

Broader study findings: Naive CD4+ and CD8+ repertoires were highly diverse; memory CD8+ was most oligoclonal. Mature dendritic cells appeared to drive more memory CD8+ clonal expansion than regulatory ones. The most alloreactive TCR clonotypes were found in resting memory CD8+ cells.

Assay used: immunoSEQ multiplex PCR; TCRdb lists only in-frame clones, some missing. The table has roughly 27,000 clones, about 75% seen once. This TCR was sampled from a human donor in good health. The chain links TRBV18 to TRBJ1-1, with D perhaps matching TRBD1 (6 bases). The sequencing sample was made of memory CD4+ T cells from blood. Subset here: CD45RO+ memory T cells. CDR3 in amino acids: CASSRSPGVGAGGAEAFF. In DNA form, the CDR3 reads TGTGCCAGCTCACGAAGTCCAGGGGTCGGTGCCGGGGGGGCTGAAGCTTTCTTT.